The following is a T cell receptor beta chain sequence with its context. Method: immunoSEQ multiplex PCR; TCRdb's copy keeps in-frame clones and lacks some. Of roughly 240,000 clones listed, over 75% were seen once; the top ten hold 5% to 6.5%. This entry comes from a study of blood T cell repertoires in COVID-19. Study information: Samples taken during acute and convalescent COVID-19 were collected in the United States, Italy and Spain.

In Seattle, patients joined the study during active infection and were tracked longitudinally. This CDR3 contains 16 residues. Per the germline V gene, CDR1 is MNHEY and CDR2 is SVGEGT. The V and J ends lost 5 bases and 8 bases, in that order; junction bases with no gene match: 10. This chain uses TRBV6-2 or TRBV6-3 with TRBJ2-1; 12 bases fit TRBD2. The TCR was taken from a man aged 45-65 years with COVID-19, enrolled during active disease. Sequenced input: peripheral blood. The CDR3 nucleotides are TGTGCCAGCAGTGACCCTCTAGCGGGGGGGCCCGATGAGCAGTTCTTC. It specifies CASSDPLAGGPDEQFF.